These 27 T cell receptor beta chains originate from one sample sequenced in a study of shared clonotypes between healthy human individuals. Using immunoSEQ multiplex PCR, the repertoire was profiled, and TCRdb retains in-frame clones only, with some absent. The sample has around 2,000,000 clones, around 95% seen once. Material for sequencing was naive CD4+ T cells sorted from blood. Subset specified: CD45RA+ positively selected. The receptor source for this set is a man aged 18-30 years in good health.

This clone has a handful of counts. Other nucleotide sequences from this sample produce the same CDR3. The DNA of the CDR3 is TGTGCTAGTGGTTCCTCTGGGGCCAACGTCCTGACTTTC. Residues: CASGSSGANVLTF. The chain combines TRBV12-5 with TRBJ2-6; D remains ambiguous. CDR3 size: 13 residues. Germline assignment: CDR1 LGHNT and CDR2 FRNRAP. V was trimmed by 4 bases and J by 0 bases, leaving 1 base between them. Full variable domain (rest looked up from reference TRBV12-5 and TRBJ2-6): DARVTQTPRHKVTEMGQEVTMRCQPILGHNTVFWYRQTMMQGLELLAYFRNRAPLDDSGMPKDRFSAEMPDATLATLKIQPSEPRDSAVYFCASGSSGANVLTFGAGSRLTVL.

The chain has TRBV2 and TRBJ1-1; no firm D call. Germline CDR1 and CDR2: SNHLY and FYNNEI. The CDR3 contains 14 residues. The V end was cut by 6 bases, the J end by 1 base, with 12 bases between. CDR3 amino acids: CASSVEFSNTEAFF. DNA of the CDR3: TGTGCCAGCAGCGTGGAGTTTTCGAACACTGAAGCTTTCTTT. Complete variable domain (other parts from reference TRBV2 and TRBJ1-1): EPEVTQTPSHQVTQMGQEVILRCVPISNHLYFYWYRQILGQKVEFLVSFYNNEISEKSEIFDDQFSVERPDGSNFTLKIRSTKLEDSAMYFCASSVEFSNTEAFFGQGTRLTVV.

The CDR3 protein is CASSLAKETQYF. CDR3 DNA sequence: TGTGCCAGCAGCTTAGCAAAAGAGACCCAGTACTTC. The chain uses TRBV7-6 and TRBJ2-5; unclear D gene. There are 12 residues in the CDR3. From germline, CDR1 is SGHVS and CDR2 FNYEAQ. Trimming cost V 0 bases and J 3 bases, with 2 bases left between them. The complete variable domain, with remaining parts taken from reference TRBV7-6 and TRBJ2-5, reads GAGVSQSPRYKVTKRGQDVALRCDPISGHVSLYWYRQALGQGPEFLTYFNYEAQQDKSGLPNDRFSAERPEGSISTLTIQRTEQRDSAMYRCASSLAKETQYFGPGTRLLVL.

Note on this clone: The junction departs from the called germline gene at one end, perhaps through a read error. The chain joins TRBV7-7 to TRBJ1-6, with 9 bases matching TRBD1. This CDR3 has 19 amino acids. In germline, CDR1 is SSHAT, CDR2 FNYEAQ (reference sequence). CDR3: CASRRIPGQGWAPNSPLHF. CDR3 nucleotide sequence: TGTGCTAGCAGGCGTATTCCGGGACAGGGATGGGCCCCTAATTCACCCCTCCACTTT.

As regards this clone: Other DNA sequences from this sample encode an identical CDR3 as well. V gene TRBV2 combines with J gene TRBJ2-3; 9 bases fit TRBD2. Unmatched junction bases numbered 2, after V lost 0 bases and J lost 1 base. CDR3 length equals 16 residues. The V gene's germline CDR1 is SNHLY and CDR2 FYNNEI. The CDR3 DNA follows: TGTGCCAGCAGTGAAGCACTAGCGGGTGGCACAGATACGCAGTATTTT. It codes for CASSEALAGGTDTQYF.

The J gene is TRBJ1-3, the V gene TRBV29-1; D is unresolved. Trimming took off 0 bases at V and 4 bases at J, with 4 bases between the two ends. Germline V gives CDR1 SQVTM, CDR2 ANQGSEA. The CDR3 has 12 amino acids. CDR3 DNA sequence: TGCAGCGTTGAAGATCTGGGAAACACCATATATTTT. Amino acids: CSVEDLGNTIYF. Variable domain in full (rest from reference TRBV29-1 and TRBJ1-3): SAVISQKPSRDICQRGTSLTIQCQVDSQVTMMFWYRQQPGQSLTLIATANQGSEATYESGFVIDKFPISRPNLTFSTLTVSNMSPEDSSIYLCSVEDLGNTIYFGEGSWLTVV.

The genes are TRBV30 and TRBJ2-2; D is perhaps TRBD1 (6 bases). The germline V gene encodes CDR1 GTSNPN and CDR2 SVGIG (reference sequence). Trimming pared 3 bases from V and 8 bases from J, leaving 10 bases between. The length of the CDR3 is 12 residues. CDR3 sequence (DNA): TGTGCCTGGAGCACACAGGGTGGGGAGCTGTTTTTT. This translates into CAWSTQGGELFF. Filled out from reference TRBV30 and TRBJ2-2, the complete variable domain reads SQTIHQWPATLVQPVGSPLSLECTVEGTSNPNLYWYRQAAGRGLQLLFYSVGIGQISSEVPQNLSASRPQDRQFILSSKKLLLSDSGFYLCAWSTQGGELFFGEGSRLTVL.

V usage is TRBV5-6 and J usage is TRBJ2-2; tentatively, D is TRBD2 (6 bases). Germline V CDR1 and CDR2: SGHDT, YYEEEE. The V gene lost 1 base and the J gene lost 3 bases, with 13 bases spanning the gap. The CDR3 extends over 16 amino acids. CDR3 amino acids: CASSLRVTRDTGELFF. The CDR3, as DNA: TGTGCCAGCAGCTTGAGGGTGACTAGAGACACCGGGGAGCTGTTTTTT.

This sequence joins TRBV29-1 and TRBJ1-1; 8 positions match TRBD1. Germline loops: CDR1 SQVTM, CDR2 ANQGSEA. The ends lost 6 bases at V and 1 base at J; junction bases unmatched: 7. The CDR3 sequence is 14 residues long. In nucleotides, the CDR3 is TGCAGCGTCGCCGCAGGGGGCTCGAACACTGAAGCTTTCTTT. It codes for CSVAAGGSNTEAFF.

The V call is TRBV18, the J call TRBJ1-4; TRBD1 agrees at 7 bases. Trimming at V came to 3 bases and at J to 4 bases, leaving 2 bases not matched to a gene. The length of the CDR3 is 14 residues. Germline assignment: CDR1 KGHSH and CDR2 LQKENI. CDR3 loop: CASSPGQLNEKLFF. Written as DNA, the CDR3 is TGTGCCAGCTCACCGGGACAGCTTAATGAAAAACTGTTTTTT.

CDR3 residues: CASSPGTPEGETQYF. In DNA, the CDR3 is TGTGCCAGCTCACCGGGGACTCCGGAGGGCGAGACCCAGTACTTC. The chain couples TRBV18 to TRBJ2-5, with D possibly being TRBD2 (6 bases). The length of the CDR3 is 15 residues. Germline V gives CDR1 KGHSH, CDR2 LQKENI. Trimming pared 3 bases from V and 5 bases from J, leaving 16 bases between.

The chain uses TRBV27 and TRBJ2-7, with 7 bases fitting TRBD1. Trimming at V came to 6 bases and at J to 0 bases, leaving 5 bases not matched to a gene. The CDR3 consists of 14 residues. CDR1 is MNHEY, CDR2 SMNVEV, per germline (reference sequence). CDR3 residues: CASRPRQGSYEQYF. DNA of the CDR3: TGTGCCAGCAGACCCCGACAGGGCTCCTACGAGCAGTACTTC.

V and J are TRBV28 and TRBJ1-2; D uncertain. V dropped 7 bases and J dropped 2 bases, with 11 bases sitting between them. The length of the CDR3 is 13 residues. The germline CDR1 and CDR2 sequences are MDHEN and SYDVKM. CDR3 sequence reads: CASTPLLNYGYTF. Here the CDR3 DNA reads TGTGCCAGCACCCCTTTGCTAAACTATGGCTACACCTTC.

The chain couples TRBV10-3 to TRBJ2-7; D ambiguous. The length of the CDR3 is 14 residues. The germline V gene encodes CDR1 ENHRY and CDR2 SYGVKD. Between the trimmed V and J ends, which lost 0 bases and 2 bases, there was a span of 8 bases. This CDR3 is CAISESSSPYEQYF. The CDR3 nucleotides read TGTGCCATCAGTGAGTCGAGCAGTCCCTACGAGCAGTACTTC.

The gene calls are TRBV19 and TRBJ1-2, with D perhaps matching TRBD1 (6 bases). CDR1 is LNHDA and CDR2 is SQIVND in the germline V gene (reference sequence). Between the trimmed V and J ends, which lost 6 bases and 4 bases, there was a span of 15 bases. The CDR3 has 14 amino acids. The CDR3 sequence is CASRPGQTLYGYTF. The DNA of the CDR3 is TGTGCCAGTAGACCGGGACAAACTCTCTATGGCTACACCTTC.

V gene TRBV6-6 combines with J gene TRBJ2-1; no clear D. There are 12 residues in the CDR3. V was shortened by 7 bases and J by 3 bases, with 7 bases between the two germline ends. Germline values: CDR1 MNHNY, CDR2 SVGAGI (reference sequence). CDR3 residues: CASTGNYNEQFF. Here the CDR3 DNA reads TGTGCCAGCACCGGCAACTACAATGAGCAGTTCTTC.

The rearrangement links TRBV5-4 to TRBJ2-7; 14 bases match TRBD2. Germline CDR1 is SGHNT and CDR2 is YYREEE (reference sequence). The CDR3 totals 18 residues. The ends lost 0 bases at V and 0 bases at J; junction bases unmatched: 5. The chain's CDR3 is CASSLGGLAGASSYEQYF. For the CDR3, the DNA is TGTGCCAGCAGCTTGGGGGGACTAGCGGGAGCCTCCTCCTACGAGCAGTACTTC.

The CDR3 protein is CASSPHERGAFF. The CDR3 DNA reads TGTGCCAGCAGCCCCCATGAGCGGGGAGCTTTCTTT. The chain joins TRBV9 to TRBJ1-1; D gene uncertain. The CDR3 consists of 12 residues. V was cut by 4 bases and J by 10 bases, with 14 bases left in between. CDR1 SGDLS and CDR2 YYNGEE come from the germline V gene.

This chain links TRBV2 with TRBJ2-3; TRBD1 might be the D (6 bases). CDR1 and CDR2 (germline): SNHLY, FYNNEI. The V end was cut by 4 bases, the J end by 0 bases, with 11 bases between. This CDR3 region has 15 residues. The CDR3 nucleotides read TGTGCCAGCAGTGCAGACAGGTCTAGCACAGATACGCAGTATTTT. It is translated as CASSADRSSTDTQYF.

The rearrangement joins TRBV28 to TRBJ2-7, with D possibly matching TRBD2 (5 bases). CDR1 and CDR2 from the germline V gene are MDHEN and SYDVKM. This CDR3 is built from 14 residues. The V end lost 3 bases, the J end lost 6 bases, and 15 bases lay between the germline ends. CDR3 residues: CASSLSGKDSEQYF. The CDR3 DNA sequence: TGTGCCAGCAGTTTGAGCGGAAAGGATTCCGAGCAGTACTTC.

The chain couples TRBV6-5 to TRBJ2-3; 9 nucleotides match TRBD1. The germline CDR1 and CDR2 sequences are MNHEY and SVGAGI. The CDR3 spans 15 residues. V dropped 2 bases and J dropped 3; count of bases not matched to a gene: 3. The CDR3 protein is CASSYGDRVTDTQYF. The CDR3 region has the DNA TGTGCCAGCAGTTACGGGGACAGGGTAACAGATACGCAGTATTTT.

The gene calls are TRBV13 and TRBJ1-3, with 8 bases aligning to TRBD1. Germline V gives CDR1 PRHDT, CDR2 FYEKMQ (reference sequence). V was clipped by 5 bases and J by 4 bases; unmatched bases: 4. This CDR3 has 14 residues. The CDR3: CASSVRGLGNTIYF. CDR3 coding DNA: TGTGCCAGCAGCGTCAGGGGGCTCGGAAACACCATATATTTT.

This clone was found once. V is TRBV4-2 and J is TRBJ2-5, with TRBD2 matching over 10 bases. J gave up 4 bases and V 1 base, and 6 bases lay outside the gene matches. Germline CDR1 reads LGHNA; CDR2 reads YNFKEQ. The CDR3 contains 16 residues. CDR3 DNA: TGTGCCAGCAGCCAAGGGAAAGCGGGAGGGTTAGAGACCCAGTACTTC. Encoded protein: CASSQGKAGGLETQYF.

Worth noting for this clone: This may arise from a read error, as a much more abundant clone is one base away. The chain links TRBV5-1 to TRBJ1-1; 10 nucleotides match TRBD1. The CDR3 spans 13 residues. CDR1 and CDR2 from the germline V gene are SGHRS and YFSETQ. The chain's CDR3 is CASSLRTGGQASF. In DNA form, the CDR3 reads TGCGCCAGCAGCTTGAGGACAGGGGGTCAAGCTTCCTTT.

For this clone: A much larger clonotype is one base distant, so this may be a read error. This sample includes further DNA sequences coding for the same CDR3. The chain carries TRBV18 and TRBJ2-3, with D possibly TRBD1 on 5 matching bases. This CDR3 is built from 13 residues. The germline CDR1 and CDR2 sequences are KGHSH and LQKENI. Between the trimmed V and J ends, which lost 2 bases and 2 bases, there was a span of 5 bases. The CDR3 is CASSPGATDTQYF. CDR3 nucleotides: TGTGCCAGCTCACCAGGGGCCACAGATACGCAGTATTTT. Using reference TRBV18 and TRBJ2-3 for the parts outside the CDR3, the full variable domain is NAGVMQNPRHLVRRRGQEARLRCSPMKGHSHVYWYRQLPEEGLKFMVYLQKENIIDESGMPKERFSAEFPKEGPSILRIQQVVRGDSAAYFCASSPGATDTQYFGPGTRLTVL.

On this clone itself: Distinct nucleotide sequences in the sample also encode this CDR3. The J gene is TRBJ2-5, the V gene TRBV5-6; 8 nucleotides line up with TRBD2. The trim removed 0 bases at V and 5 bases at J, leaving 0 bases unmatched. The CDR3 is made up of 13 amino acids. Germline V gene data show CDR1 as SGHDT and CDR2 as YYEEEE. The CDR3 loop reads CASSLGGRETQYF. DNA for the CDR3: TGTGCCAGCAGCTTGGGCGGGAGGGAGACCCAGTACTTC.

The chain is built from TRBV19 and TRBJ2-2; D is uncertain. CDR1 and CDR2 from the germline V gene are LNHDA and SQIVND (reference sequence). Trimming removed 3 bases from V and 0 bases from J, with 5 bases in between. The CDR3 runs 14 residues. CDR3 in amino acids: CASSINTNTGELFF. The CDR3 bases are TGTGCCAGTAGTATTAATACGAACACCGGGGAGCTGTTTTTT.